This T cell receptor (beta chain) originates from a study of blood T cells in healthy people across ages. Germline CDR1 SGHRS, CDR2 YFSETQ. V lost 0 bases to trimming and J lost 3 bases; unmatched junction nucleotides: 5. The CDR3 has 15 residues. A second PCR of roughly 7 to 11 cycles used a sample-barcoded 5' primer and a J-beta primer mix. Every cDNA molecule bore a tag from a template-switch adaptor containing 12 random nucleotides. At least 3 million CDR3-containing paired-end reads were obtained per sample. MiXCR was run by TCRdb on the 5' RACE reads, yielding one entry per CDR3 protein. Counted here are approximately 600,000 distinct CDR3 sequences, 58% occurring once; the ten biggest clones make up 35% to 40%.

The sequenced material came from blood. The TCR was taken from a man in his sixties in good health. The gene calls are TRBV5-1 and TRBJ2-7; 8 positions match TRBD2. Here the CDR3 DNA reads TGCGCCAGCAGCTTGGCAACTAGCGGACACTACGAGCAGTACTTC. It specifies CASSLATSGHYEQYF.